The rows below give T cell receptor beta chains drawn from one sample of a study of control samples from healthy donors and cancer patients. Data came from immunoSEQ multiplex PCR; TCRdb stores just in-frame clones and leaves some out. The table lists roughly 88,000 clones, 85% of them singletons, with around a fifth in the top ten. Sequencing was performed on blood. The receptors shown here come from a man aged 30-40 years in good health. The CDR3 runs from the conserved cysteine through the conserved F or W.

CDR3,J,V
CASRRGLDNSPLHF,TRBJ1-6,TRBV6-5
CAWSPPSLGAREKLFF,TRBJ1-4,TRBV30
CASSFTGPGSYEQYF,TRBJ2-7,TRBV5-6
CASSLLRTGSGELFF,TRBJ2-2,TRBV6-5
CASSPGVGFNQETQYF,TRBJ2-5,TRBV5-4
CASSWDPSSYEQYF,TRBJ2-7,TRBV5-1
CASSLESIYEQYF,TRBJ2-7,TRBV7-2
CATSDSGQGAQGGYTF,TRBJ1-2,TRBV24-1
CASSASNTGELFF,TRBJ2-2,TRBV12-3/TRBV12-4
CASTYGGTDTDTQYF,TRBJ2-3,TRBV6-5
CASGPGTQEAFF,TRBJ1-1,TRBV6-5
CASRDGASYEQYF,TRBJ2-7,TRBV6-5
CAISVGSNQPQHF,TRBJ1-5,TRBV10-3
CASSVEGGRWNEQFF,TRBJ2-1,TRBV9
CAWSRNRDRPLALHF,TRBJ1-6,TRBV30
CASSLGGRHISNQPQHF,TRBJ1-5,TRBV5-6
CASSPGLAGTDTQYF,TRBJ2-3,TRBV5-6
CASSLYARGYNSPLHF,TRBJ1-6,TRBV5-6
CAWGQGISHGYTF,TRBJ1-2,TRBV30
CAWSVSGTGLRPQHF,TRBJ1-5,TRBV30
CATSATLGGNTEAFF,TRBJ1-1,TRBV24-1
CASSLVTGSTEAFF,TRBJ1-1,TRBV11-2
CASSQPDREGSPLHF,TRBJ1-6,TRBV4-2
CATSDMTGNYNEQFF,TRBJ2-1,TRBV24-1
CASSATGSNNSPLHF,TRBJ1-6,TRBV9
CASSFGTINSPLHF,TRBJ1-6,TRBV7-3
CAISRDGHGYTF,TRBJ1-2,TRBV10-3
CASSFPKDRWANEQFF,TRBJ2-1,TRBV5-8
CAWSVGGNAKNIQYF,TRBJ2-4,TRBV30
CASSPTSGAVYEQYF,TRBJ2-7,TRBV18
CASSLEGETQYF,TRBJ2-5,TRBV12-3/TRBV12-4
CASSGFLYDSNSPLHF,TRBJ1-6,TRBV6-1
CASKQAGGGTGELFF,TRBJ2-2,TRBV19
CASREHRLSYEQYF,TRBJ2-7,TRBV19
CASSLVRTGITDTQYF,TRBJ2-3,TRBV28
CASSLDFPDRGTEKLFF,TRBJ1-4,TRBV11-2
CASSQMAAGYEQYF,TRBJ2-7,TRBV4-1
CASSLNPITGELFF,TRBJ2-2,TRBV7-3
CASSGNGGTGGEEQYF,TRBJ2-7,TRBV9
CASSLVTGGGTDTQYF,TRBJ2-3,TRBV5-1
CASSEQSGKSYGYTF,TRBJ1-2,TRBV6-1